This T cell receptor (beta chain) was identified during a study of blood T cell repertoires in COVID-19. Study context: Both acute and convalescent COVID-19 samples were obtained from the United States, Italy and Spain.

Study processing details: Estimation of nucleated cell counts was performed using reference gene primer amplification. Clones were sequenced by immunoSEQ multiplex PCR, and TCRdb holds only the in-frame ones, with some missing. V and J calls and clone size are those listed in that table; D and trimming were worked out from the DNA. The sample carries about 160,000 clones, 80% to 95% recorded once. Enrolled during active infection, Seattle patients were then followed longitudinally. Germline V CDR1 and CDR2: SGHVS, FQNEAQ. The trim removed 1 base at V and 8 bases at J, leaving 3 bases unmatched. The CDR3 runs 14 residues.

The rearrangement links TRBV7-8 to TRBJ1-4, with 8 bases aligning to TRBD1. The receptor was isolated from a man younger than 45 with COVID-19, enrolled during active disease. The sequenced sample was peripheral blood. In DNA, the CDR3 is TGTGCCAGCAGCTTAGATCGGACAGGGGAAAAACTGTTTTTT. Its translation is CASSLDRTGEKLFF.